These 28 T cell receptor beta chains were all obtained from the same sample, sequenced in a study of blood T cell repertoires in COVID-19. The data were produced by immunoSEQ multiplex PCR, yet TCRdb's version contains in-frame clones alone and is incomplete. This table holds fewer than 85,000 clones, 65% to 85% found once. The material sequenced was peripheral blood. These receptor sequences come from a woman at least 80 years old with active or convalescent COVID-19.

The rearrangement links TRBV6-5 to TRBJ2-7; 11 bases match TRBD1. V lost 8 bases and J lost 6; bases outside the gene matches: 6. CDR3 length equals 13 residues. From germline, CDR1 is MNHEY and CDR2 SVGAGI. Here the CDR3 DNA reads TGTGCCAGCGTGGGACAGGGGGGCGGCGAGCAGTACTTC. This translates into CASVGQGGGEQYF.

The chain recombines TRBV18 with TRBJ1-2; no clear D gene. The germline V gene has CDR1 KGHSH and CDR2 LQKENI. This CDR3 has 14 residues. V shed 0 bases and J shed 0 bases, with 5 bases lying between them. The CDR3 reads CASSPPAANYGYTF. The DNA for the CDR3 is TGTGCCAGCTCACCACCCGCAGCTAACTATGGCTACACCTTC.

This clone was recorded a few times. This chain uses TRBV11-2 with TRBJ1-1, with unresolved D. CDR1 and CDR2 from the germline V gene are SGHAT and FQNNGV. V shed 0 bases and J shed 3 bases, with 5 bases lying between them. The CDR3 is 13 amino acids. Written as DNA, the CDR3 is TGTGCCAGCAGCTTAGATCGGGACACTGAAGCTTTCTTT. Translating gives CASSLDRDTEAFF.

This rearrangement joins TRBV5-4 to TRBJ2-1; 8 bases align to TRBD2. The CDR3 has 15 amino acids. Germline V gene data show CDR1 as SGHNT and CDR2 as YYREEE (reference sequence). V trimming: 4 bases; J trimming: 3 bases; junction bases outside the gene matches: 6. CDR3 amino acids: CASSPWAGGYNEQFF. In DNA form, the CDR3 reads TGTGCCAGCAGCCCCTGGGCGGGGGGCTACAATGAGCAGTTCTTC.

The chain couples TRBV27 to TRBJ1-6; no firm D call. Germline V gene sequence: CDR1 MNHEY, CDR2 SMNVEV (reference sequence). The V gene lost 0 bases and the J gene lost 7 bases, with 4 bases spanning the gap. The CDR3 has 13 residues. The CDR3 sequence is CASSLSRNSPLHF. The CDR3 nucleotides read TGTGCCAGCAGTTTATCCAGGAATTCACCCCTCCACTTT.

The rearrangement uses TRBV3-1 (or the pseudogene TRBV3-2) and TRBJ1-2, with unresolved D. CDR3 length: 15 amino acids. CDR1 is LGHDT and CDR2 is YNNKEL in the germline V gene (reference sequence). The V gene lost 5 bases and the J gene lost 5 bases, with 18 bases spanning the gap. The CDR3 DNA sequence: TGTGCCAGCAGCGACCTCATGGGCGCGGGGTATGGCTACACCTTC. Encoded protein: CASSDLMGAGYGYTF.

The CDR3 spells CASSISTSYYEQFF. CDR3 DNA sequence: TGTGCCAGTAGTATTTCGACTAGCTATTATGAGCAGTTCTTC. The genes are TRBV19 and TRBJ2-1; 7 nucleotides agree with TRBD2. Germline V gives CDR1 LNHDA, CDR2 SQIVND (reference sequence). The CDR3 contains 14 residues. With V trimmed by 3 bases and J by 8 bases, 7 bases remained unmatched.

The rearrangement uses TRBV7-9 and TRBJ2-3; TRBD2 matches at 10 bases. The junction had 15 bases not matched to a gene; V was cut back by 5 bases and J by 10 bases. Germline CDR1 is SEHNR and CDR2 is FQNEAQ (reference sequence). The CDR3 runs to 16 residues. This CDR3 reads CASSQTSGVRGGAQYF. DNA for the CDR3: TGTGCCAGCAGCCAAACTAGCGGGGTTCGCGGGGGAGCGCAGTATTTT. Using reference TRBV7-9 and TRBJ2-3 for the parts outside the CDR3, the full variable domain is DTGVSQNPRHKITKRGQNVTFRCDPISEHNRLYWYRQTLGQGPEFLTYFQNEAQLEKSRLLSDRFSAERPKGSFSTLEIQRTEQGDSAMYLCASSQTSGVRGGAQYFGPGTRLTVL.

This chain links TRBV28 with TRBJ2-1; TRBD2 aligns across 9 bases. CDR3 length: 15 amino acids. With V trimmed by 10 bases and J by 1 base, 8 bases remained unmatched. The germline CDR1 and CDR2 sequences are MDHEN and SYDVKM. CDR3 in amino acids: CATRASGMSYNEQFF. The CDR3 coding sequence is TGTGCCACCAGAGCTAGCGGGATGTCCTACAATGAGCAGTTCTTC.

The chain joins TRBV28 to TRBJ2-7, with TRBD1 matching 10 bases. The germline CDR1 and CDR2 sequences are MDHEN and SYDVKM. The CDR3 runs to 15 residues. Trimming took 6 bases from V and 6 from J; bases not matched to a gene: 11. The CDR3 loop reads CASRSPGTGAIEQYF. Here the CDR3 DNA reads TGTGCCAGCAGAAGTCCCGGGACAGGGGCAATCGAGCAGTACTTC.

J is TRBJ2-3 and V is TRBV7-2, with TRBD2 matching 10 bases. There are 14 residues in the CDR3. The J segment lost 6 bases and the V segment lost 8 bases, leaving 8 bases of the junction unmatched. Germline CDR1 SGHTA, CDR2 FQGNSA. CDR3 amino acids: CASGRAGGRDTQYF. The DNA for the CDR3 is TGTGCCAGCGGACGAGCGGGGGGGCGGGATACGCAGTATTTT. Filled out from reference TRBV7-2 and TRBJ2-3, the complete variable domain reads GAGVSQSPSNKVTEKGKDVELRCDPISGHTALYWYRQSLGQGLEFLIYFQGNSAPDKSGLPSDRFSAERTGGSVSTLTIQRTQQEDSAVYLCASGRAGGRDTQYFGPGTRLTVL.

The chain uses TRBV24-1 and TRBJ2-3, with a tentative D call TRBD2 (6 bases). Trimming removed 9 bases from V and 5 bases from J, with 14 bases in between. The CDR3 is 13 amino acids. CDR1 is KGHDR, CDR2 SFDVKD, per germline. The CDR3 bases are TGTGCCACCGGAGGGGCCCAGAAAGATACGCAGTATTTT. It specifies CATGGAQKDTQYF.

CDR3 coding DNA: TGTGCCAGCAGCCCAGGACTAGCGGGGGCGGATACGCAGTATTTT. As protein: CASSPGLAGADTQYF. The chain joins TRBV11-2 to TRBJ2-3, with 13 bases aligning to TRBD2. V lost 5 bases and J lost 6; bases outside the gene matches: 5. The CDR3 extends over 15 amino acids. Looked up from germline, CDR1 is SGHAT and CDR2 is FQNNGV.

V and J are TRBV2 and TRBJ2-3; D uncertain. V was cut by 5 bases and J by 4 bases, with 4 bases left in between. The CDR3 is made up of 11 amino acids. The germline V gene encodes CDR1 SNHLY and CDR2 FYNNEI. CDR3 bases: TGTGCCAGCAGTATCTCAGATACGCAGTATTTT. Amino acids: CASSISDTQYF.

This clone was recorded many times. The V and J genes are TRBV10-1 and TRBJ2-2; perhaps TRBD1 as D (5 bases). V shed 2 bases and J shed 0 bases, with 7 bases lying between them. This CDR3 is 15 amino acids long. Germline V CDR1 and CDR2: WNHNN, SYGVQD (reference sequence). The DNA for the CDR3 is TGCGCCAGCAGTGAGGGACATTCGAACACCGGGGAGCTGTTTTTT. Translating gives CASSEGHSNTGELFF.

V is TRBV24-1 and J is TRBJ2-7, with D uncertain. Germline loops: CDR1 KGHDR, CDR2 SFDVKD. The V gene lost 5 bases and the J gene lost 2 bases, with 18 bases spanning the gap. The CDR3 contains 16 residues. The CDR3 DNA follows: TGTGCCACCAGTGTCCTTAGTCCCCGTTCTACCTACGAGCAGTACTTC. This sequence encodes CATSVLSPRSTYEQYF.

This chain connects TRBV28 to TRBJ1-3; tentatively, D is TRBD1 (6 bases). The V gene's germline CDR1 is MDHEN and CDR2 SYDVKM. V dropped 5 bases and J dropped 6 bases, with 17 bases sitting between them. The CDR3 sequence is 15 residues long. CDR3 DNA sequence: TGTGCCAGCAGTGCTTATTCGGGACACCTAAACACCATATATTTT. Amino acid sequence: CASSAYSGHLNTIYF.

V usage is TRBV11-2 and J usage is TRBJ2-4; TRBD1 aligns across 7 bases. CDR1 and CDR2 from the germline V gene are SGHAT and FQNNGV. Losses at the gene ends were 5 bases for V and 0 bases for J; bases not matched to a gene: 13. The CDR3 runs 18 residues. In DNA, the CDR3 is TGTGCCAGCAGCCGGGCCGGGACAGCGGTGCTAGCCAAAAACATTCAGTACTTC. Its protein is CASSRAGTAVLAKNIQYF. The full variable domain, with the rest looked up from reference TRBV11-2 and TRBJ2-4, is EAGVAQSPRYKIIEKRQSVAFWCNPISGHATLYWYQQILGQGPKLLIQFQNNGVVDDSQLPKDRFSAERLKGVDSTLKIQPAKLEDSAVYLCASSRAGTAVLAKNIQYFGAGTRLSVL.

CDR3 in DNA: TGTGCCACCGGGGTGGGGTTCAGCACAGATACGCAGTATTTT. Translation gives CATGVGFSTDTQYF. This chain uses TRBV6-5 with TRBJ2-3; TRBD2 is a possible D gene (5 bases). This CDR3 contains 14 residues. Germline assignment: CDR1 MNHEY and CDR2 SVGAGI. V lost 10 bases, J lost 0 bases, and 14 bases lay in between.

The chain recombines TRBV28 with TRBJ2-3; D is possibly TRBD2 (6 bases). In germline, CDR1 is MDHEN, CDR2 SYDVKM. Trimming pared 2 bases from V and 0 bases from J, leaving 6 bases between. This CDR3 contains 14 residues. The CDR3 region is CASSLGGSTDTQYF. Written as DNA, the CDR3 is TGTGCCAGCAGTTTAGGAGGGAGCACAGATACGCAGTATTTT.

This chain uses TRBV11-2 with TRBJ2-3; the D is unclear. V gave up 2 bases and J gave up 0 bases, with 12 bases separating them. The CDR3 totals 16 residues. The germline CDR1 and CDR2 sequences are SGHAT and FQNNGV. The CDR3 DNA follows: TGTGCCAGCAGCTTACTTTACAGTGTTAGCACAGATACGCAGTATTTT. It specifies CASSLLYSVSTDTQYF.

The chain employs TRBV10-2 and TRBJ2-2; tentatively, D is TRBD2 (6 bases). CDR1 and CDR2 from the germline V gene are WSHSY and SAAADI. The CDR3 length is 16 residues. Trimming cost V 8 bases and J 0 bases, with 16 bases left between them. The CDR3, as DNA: TGCGCCAGCGGGCGGGGACGGCGTTCGAACACCGGGGAGCTGTTTTTT. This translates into CASGRGRRSNTGELFF.

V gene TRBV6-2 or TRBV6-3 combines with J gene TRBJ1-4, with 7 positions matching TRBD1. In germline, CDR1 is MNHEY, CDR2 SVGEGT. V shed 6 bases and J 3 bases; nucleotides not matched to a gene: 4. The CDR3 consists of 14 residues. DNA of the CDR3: TGTGCCAGCAGCCGGGACAGATCTAATGAAAAACTGTTTTTT. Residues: CASSRDRSNEKLFF.

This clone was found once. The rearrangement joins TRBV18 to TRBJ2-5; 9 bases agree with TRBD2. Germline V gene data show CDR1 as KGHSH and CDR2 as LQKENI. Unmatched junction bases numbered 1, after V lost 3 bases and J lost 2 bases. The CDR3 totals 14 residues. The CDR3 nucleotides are TGTGCCAGCTCACCGGGACTAGCTCAAGAGACCCAGTACTTC. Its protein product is CASSPGLAQETQYF.

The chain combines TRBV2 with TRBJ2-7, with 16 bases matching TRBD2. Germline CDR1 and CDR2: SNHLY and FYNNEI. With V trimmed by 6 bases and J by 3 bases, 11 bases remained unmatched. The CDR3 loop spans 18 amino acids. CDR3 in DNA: TGTGCCAGCAGGGCGACGGGACTAGCGGGAGGGAGAGGCTACGAGCAGTACTTC. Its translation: CASRATGLAGGRGYEQYF.

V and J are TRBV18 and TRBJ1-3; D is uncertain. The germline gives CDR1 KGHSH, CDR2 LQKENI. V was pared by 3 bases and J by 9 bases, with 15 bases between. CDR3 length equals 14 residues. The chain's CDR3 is CASSPSPTSRTIYF. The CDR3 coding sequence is TGTGCCAGCTCACCGTCCCCTACTTCGCGCACCATATATTTT.

The CDR3 DNA reads as TGTGCCAGCAGCTGGGGACAGGGTGGGCGCGAGCAGTACTTC. Its translation is CASSWGQGGREQYF. V usage is TRBV11-2 and J usage is TRBJ2-7; 9 nucleotides match TRBD1. CDR1 is SGHAT and CDR2 is FQNNGV in the germline V gene. The V gene end was trimmed by 4 bases and the J gene end by 6 bases; junction bases not matched to a gene: 7. The CDR3 totals 14 residues.

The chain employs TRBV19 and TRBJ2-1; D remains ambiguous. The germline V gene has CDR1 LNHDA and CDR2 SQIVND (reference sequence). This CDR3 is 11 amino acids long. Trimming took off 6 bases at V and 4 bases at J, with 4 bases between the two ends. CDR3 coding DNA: TGTGCCAGTAGGGCTTACAATGAGCAGTTCTTC. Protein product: CASRAYNEQFF.